This record looks at one T cell receptor beta chain sequence and its context. The antigen is unknown. This CDR3 spans 16 amino acids. Germline CDR1 and CDR2: LNHDA and SQIVND (reference sequence). Trimming removed 6 bases at V and 2 bases at J, with 18 bases between. Time point of the sample: pretreatment peripheral blood. The sample is drawn from a study of PD-L1 blockade in urothelial cancer. Study as a whole: In the patient group, about 90% of the roughly 29 were males with bladder-origin urothelial cancer. The study recovered a median of roughly 150,000 T cells per blood sample.

Notes on the study in general: It was durable-benefit patients whose tumor-associated blood clones expanded more at 3 weeks.

The table came from immunoSEQ multiplex PCR; TCRdb's copy has only in-frame clones and leaves some out. Altogether 60,000 to 65,000 clones are present, about four fifths being singletons, with the ten largest covering 3.2%. This clonotype originated in an older man with urothelial cancer. This material consisted of PBMCs, taken around atezolizumab (anti-PD-L1) treatment. The chain links TRBV19 to TRBJ2-3; possible D gene TRBD2, 6 bases. The CDR3 sequence is CASSRQPGLATDTQYF. In DNA form, the CDR3 reads TGTGCCAGTAGCCGACAGCCGGGACTCGCCACAGATACGCAGTATTTT.